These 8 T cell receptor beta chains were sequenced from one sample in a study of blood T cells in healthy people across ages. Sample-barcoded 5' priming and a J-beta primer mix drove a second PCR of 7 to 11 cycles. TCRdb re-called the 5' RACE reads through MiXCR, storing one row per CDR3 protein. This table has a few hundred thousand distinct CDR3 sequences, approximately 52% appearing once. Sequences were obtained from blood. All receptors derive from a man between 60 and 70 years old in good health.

CDR3 protein: CSVQTIGRIGEQFF. CDR3 sequence (DNA): TGCAGCGTTCAGACTATCGGGAGAATAGGTGAGCAGTTCTTC. The gene calls are TRBV29-1 and TRBJ2-1, with D tentatively TRBD2 (6 bases). The CDR3 covers 14 residues. The germline gives CDR1 SQVTM, CDR2 ANQGSEA. V lost 5 bases, J lost 9 bases, and 20 bases lay in between.

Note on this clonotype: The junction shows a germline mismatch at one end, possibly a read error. The CDR3 nucleotides are TGTGCCTGCAGCCAAATAGGGACCTACGAGCAGTACTTC. Translated: CACSQIGTYEQYF. The chain recombines TRBV14 with TRBJ2-7; D remains ambiguous. This CDR3 has 13 amino acids. Germline V gene sequence: CDR1 SGHDN, CDR2 FVKESK.

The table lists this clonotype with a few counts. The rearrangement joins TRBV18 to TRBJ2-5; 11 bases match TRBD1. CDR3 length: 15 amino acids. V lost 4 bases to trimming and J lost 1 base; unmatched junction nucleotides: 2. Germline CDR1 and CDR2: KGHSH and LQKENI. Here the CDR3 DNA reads TGTGCCAGCTCACTGGGACAGGGGGGCCAAGAGACCCAGTACTTC. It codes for CASSLGQGGQETQYF. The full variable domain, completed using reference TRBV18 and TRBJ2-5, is NAGVMQNPRHLVRRRGQEARLRCSPMKGHSHVYWYRQLPEEGLKFMVYLQKENIIDESGMPKERFSAEFPKEGPSILRIQQVVRGDSAAYFCASSLGQGGQETQYFGPGTRLLVL.

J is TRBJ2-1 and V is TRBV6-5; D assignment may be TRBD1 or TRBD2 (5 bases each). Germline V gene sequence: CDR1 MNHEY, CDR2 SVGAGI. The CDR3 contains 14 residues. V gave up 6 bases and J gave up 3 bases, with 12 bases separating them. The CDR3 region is CASSRDAGYNEQFF. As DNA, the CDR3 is TGTGCCAGCAGCCGGGACGCGGGCTACAATGAGCAGTTCTTC.

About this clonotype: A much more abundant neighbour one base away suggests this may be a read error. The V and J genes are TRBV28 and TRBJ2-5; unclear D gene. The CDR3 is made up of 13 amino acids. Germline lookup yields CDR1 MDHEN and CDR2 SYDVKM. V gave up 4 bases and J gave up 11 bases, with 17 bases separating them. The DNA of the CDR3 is TGTGCCAGCAGTTGTTCGGCGGCCGAGGAGCAGTACTTC. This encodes CASSCSAAEEQYF.

The CDR3 coding sequence is TGTGCCACCAGCGGGGTCGACGGGAGGCAGGGGTATGGCTACACCTTC. It is translated as CATSGVDGRQGYGYTF. The rearrangement links TRBV15 to TRBJ1-2; D may be TRBD1 (6 bases). Germline V CDR1 and CDR2: LNHNV, YYDKDF (reference sequence). This CDR3 has 16 amino acids. Trimming stripped 5 bases from V and 5 bases from J, with 21 bases between.

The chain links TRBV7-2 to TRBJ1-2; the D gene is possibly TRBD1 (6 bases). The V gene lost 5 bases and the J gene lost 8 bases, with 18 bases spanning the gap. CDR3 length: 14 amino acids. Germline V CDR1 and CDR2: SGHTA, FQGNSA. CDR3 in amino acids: CASSVGGRGGGYTF. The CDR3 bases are TGTGCCAGCAGCGTAGGGGGTCGCGGGGGAGGCTACACCTTC.

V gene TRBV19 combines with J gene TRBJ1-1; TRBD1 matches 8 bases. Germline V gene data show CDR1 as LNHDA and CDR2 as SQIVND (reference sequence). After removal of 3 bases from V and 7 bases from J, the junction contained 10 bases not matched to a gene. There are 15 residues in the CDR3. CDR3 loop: CASSMGRGLPLEAFF. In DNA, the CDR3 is TGTGCCAGTAGTATGGGCAGGGGGCTGCCCCTTGAAGCTTTCTTT.